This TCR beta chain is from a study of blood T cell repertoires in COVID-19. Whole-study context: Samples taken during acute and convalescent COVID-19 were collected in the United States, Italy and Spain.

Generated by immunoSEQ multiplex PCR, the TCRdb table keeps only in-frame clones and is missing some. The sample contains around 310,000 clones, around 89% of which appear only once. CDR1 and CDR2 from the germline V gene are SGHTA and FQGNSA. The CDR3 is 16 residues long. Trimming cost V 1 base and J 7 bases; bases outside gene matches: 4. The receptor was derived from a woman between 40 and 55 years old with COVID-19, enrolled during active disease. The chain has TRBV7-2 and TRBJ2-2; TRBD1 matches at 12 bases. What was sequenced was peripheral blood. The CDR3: CASSLGDRGLVGELFF. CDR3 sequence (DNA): TGTGCCAGCAGCTTAGGGGACAGGGGGCTTGTCGGGGAGCTGTTTTTT. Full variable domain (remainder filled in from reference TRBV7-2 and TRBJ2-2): GAGVSQSPSNKVTEKGKDVELRCDPISGHTALYWYRQSLGQGLEFLIYFQGNSAPDKSGLPSDRFSAERTGGSVSTLTIQRTQQEDSAVYLCASSLGDRGLVGELFFGEGSRLTVL.